These 29 T cell receptor beta chains originate from one sample sequenced in a study of vaccination and CD4 T cells after COVID-19. The sample's treatment: roughly ten-day PBMC culture with coronavirus spike peptide pools or control peptides (ViraFEST assay). The Oncomine TCR Beta short-read assay was applied to DNA of cultured CD4+ T cells. TCRdb reprocessed the PCR reads via MiXCR and lists one record per CDR3 protein. The table has approximately 13,000 distinct CDR3 sequences, approximately 50% seen once. Their cognate antigens are unknown. Material for sequencing was CD4+ T cells from blood, cultured in vitro. The origin of the receptors is a human donor who had recovered from COVID-19.

The chain uses TRBV20-1 and TRBJ2-5, with 9 nucleotides matching TRBD1. Germline V gene sequence: CDR1 DFQATT, CDR2 SNEGSKA (reference sequence). The CDR3 has 15 residues. J gave up 3 bases and V 3 bases, and 8 bases lay outside the gene matches. CDR3 sequence: CSARRTTGGEETQYF. The CDR3 nucleotides read TGCAGTGCTAGGCGGACAACAGGGGGCGAAGAGACCCAGTACTTC.

The rearrangement links TRBV30 to TRBJ1-1, with a possible D match to TRBD1 (5 bases). CDR1 GTSNPN and CDR2 SVGIG come from the germline V gene (reference sequence). Trimming removed 2 bases at V and 6 bases at J, with 19 bases between. The CDR3 runs 15 residues. CDR3 sequence: CAWSLTHGGLAEAFF. The CDR3 DNA follows: TGTGCCTGGAGTCTGACCCATGGGGGTCTCGCTGAAGCTTTCTTT.

The rearrangement links TRBV5-1 to TRBJ1-1, with a weak D call TRBD1 (5 bases). Germline loops: CDR1 SGHRS, CDR2 YFSETQ. Trimming removed 4 bases from V and 11 bases from J, with 21 bases in between. The CDR3 is made up of 14 amino acids. CDR3 DNA: TGCGCCAGCAGCGAACAAGACGGCGGGGCTCGGGCTTTCTTT. Translation gives CASSEQDGGARAFF.

CDR3 DNA sequence: TGCAGTGCGGACGGGACTAGCGGTCGCTATACAGATACGCAGTATTTT. Amino acid sequence: CSADGTSGRYTDTQYF. V is TRBV20-1 and J is TRBJ2-3; 11 bases line up with TRBD2. This CDR3 comprises 16 residues. Unmatched junction bases numbered 11, after V lost 6 bases and J lost 3 bases. Looked up from germline, CDR1 is DFQATT and CDR2 is SNEGSKA (reference sequence).

This clonotype appeared a few times. The V call is TRBV20-1, the J call TRBJ2-3; 8 nucleotides match TRBD2. The CDR3 is made up of 15 amino acids. Trimming at V came to 6 bases and at J to 4 bases, leaving 12 bases not matched to a gene. The germline V gene has CDR1 DFQATT and CDR2 SNEGSKA (reference sequence). The CDR3 nucleotides are TGCAGTGCCCCCATGCTAGCGGGTGGACCAGATACGCAGTATTTT. Residues: CSAPMLAGGPDTQYF.

The V and J genes are TRBV6-1 and TRBJ2-5; TRBD2 aligns across 11 bases. Germline CDR1 reads MNHNS; CDR2 reads SASEGT. The CDR3 is made up of 17 amino acids. V was clipped by 5 bases and J by 1 base; unmatched bases: 9. This CDR3 reads CASSPEALAGGQETQYF. The CDR3 DNA is TGTGCCAGCAGTCCGGAGGCTCTAGCGGGAGGCCAAGAGACCCAGTACTTC.

In its sample, this clonotype was seen a few times. The chain couples TRBV2 to TRBJ1-6, with D possibly matching TRBD1 (6 bases). Germline-derived CDR1 and CDR2 are SNHLY and FYNNEI. V was cut by 4 bases and J by 5 bases, with 15 bases left in between. The CDR3 is 16 residues long. As DNA, the CDR3 is TGTGCCAGCAGTGCCGATAGGACAGAAAATAATTCACCCCTCCACTTT. It translates to CASSADRTENNSPLHF.

The rearrangement uses TRBV7-2 and TRBJ2-2; a possible D gene is TRBD2 (6 bases). The germline CDR1 and CDR2 sequences are SGHTA and FQGNSA. This CDR3 is 15 amino acids long. The germline V and J ends were trimmed by 6 bases and 5 bases, with 16 bases remaining between them. In DNA, the CDR3 is TGTGCCAGCAGTCGGAGGGCAGCAGATACCGGGGAGCTGTTTTTT. This sequence encodes CASSRRAADTGELFF.

This chain joins TRBV7-9 and TRBJ1-6; TRBD1 might be the D (6 bases). The length of the CDR3 is 14 residues. V was pared by 4 bases and J by 6 bases, with 10 bases between. From germline, CDR1 is SEHNR and CDR2 FQNEAQ (reference sequence). In DNA form, the CDR3 reads TGTGCCAGCAGCTCGGACAGCCTTAATTCACCCCTCCACTTT. It specifies CASSSDSLNSPLHF.

This clonotype was observed a handful of times. The gene calls are TRBV28 and TRBJ1-2, with D maybe TRBD1 (5 bases). V was trimmed by 5 bases and J by 3 bases, leaving 10 bases between them. The germline V gene has CDR1 MDHEN and CDR2 SYDVKM. This CDR3 has 13 residues. CDR3 protein: CASSIGTDYGYTF. The CDR3 nucleotides read TGTGCCAGCAGTATAGGGACGGACTATGGCTACACCTTC.

The rearrangement uses TRBV7-9 and TRBJ2-3; TRBD2 is a possible D gene (6 bases). V lost 5 bases and J 5 bases, leaving 17 bases between the germline ends. Germline V lookup: CDR1 SEHNR, CDR2 FQNEAQ (reference sequence). CDR3 length: 15 amino acids. In DNA form, the CDR3 reads TGTGCCAGCAGCCCCGGGACTGCTTCCGTAGATACGCAGTATTTT. Protein: CASSPGTASVDTQYF.

The chain combines TRBV20-1 with TRBJ2-1; D tentatively fits TRBD1 or TRBD2 (5 bases each). Trimming pared 6 bases from V and 3 bases from J, leaving 15 bases between. The germline CDR1 and CDR2 sequences are DFQATT and SNEGSKA (reference sequence). CDR3 size: 14 residues. The DNA of the CDR3 is TGCAGTGCCCCCGGGGCGGAGCGCTACAATGAGCAGTTCTTC. It yields the protein CSAPGAERYNEQFF.

The CDR3 coding sequence is TGTGCCAGCAGCTTCGACCGACTAGCGGGGGAGACCCAGTACTTC. As protein: CASSFDRLAGETQYF. The rearrangement links TRBV6-1 to TRBJ2-5, with 11 bases that match TRBD2. V trimming: 6 bases; J trimming: 5 bases; junction bases outside the gene matches: 8. Germline lookup yields CDR1 MNHNS and CDR2 SASEGT. The CDR3 length is 15 residues.

This clonotype was seen once. The chain combines TRBV7-9 with TRBJ1-5; a possible D gene is TRBD1 (6 bases). Trimming shortened V by 3 bases and J by 4 bases, and 10 bases separated the two germline ends. Per germline, CDR1 SEHNR and CDR2 FQNEAQ (reference sequence). This CDR3 has 14 amino acids. CDR3 sequence (DNA): TGTGCCAGCAGCTTCTGGGACATAAATCAGCCCCAGCATTTT. It translates to CASSFWDINQPQHF. Complete variable domain (other parts from reference TRBV7-9 and TRBJ1-5): DTGVSQNPRHKITKRGQNVTFRCDPISEHNRLYWYRQTLGQGPEFLTYFQNEAQLEKSRLLSDRFSAERPKGSFSTLEIQRTEQGDSAMYLCASSFWDINQPQHFGDGTRLSIL.

The J gene is TRBJ1-3, the V gene TRBV6-5; possible D gene TRBD1, 6 bases. CDR1 MNHEY and CDR2 SVGAGI come from the germline V gene. Trimming took off 4 bases at V and 0 bases at J, with 10 bases between the two ends. CDR3 length: 15 residues. In DNA, the CDR3 is TGTGCCAGCAGTTTCACGACAGGCTCTGGAAACACCATATATTTT. This codes for CASSFTTGSGNTIYF.

CDR3 bases: TGTGCCAGAAACGGGCCCAGGGTGAACGAGCAAGAGACCCAGTACTTC. This encodes CARNGPRVNEQETQYF. The rearrangement joins TRBV5-3 to TRBJ2-5; D might be TRBD1 (5 bases). TRBV5-3 is an ORF, and what it does is uncertain. The CDR3 extends over 16 amino acids. The germline V and J ends were trimmed by 6 bases and 2 bases, with 20 bases remaining between them.

The chain links TRBV7-9 to TRBJ2-7; D remains unclear. The V end lost 4 bases, the J end lost 5 bases, and 3 bases lay between the germline ends. Germline V gives CDR1 SEHNR, CDR2 FQNEAQ (reference sequence). This CDR3 is 10 amino acids long. In DNA, the CDR3 is TGTGCCAGCAGCTCTCACGAGCAGTACTTC. Its translation: CASSSHEQYF.

V usage is TRBV20-1 and J usage is TRBJ2-3; D remains ambiguous. Germline values: CDR1 DFQATT, CDR2 SNEGSKA (reference sequence). The CDR3 is 12 residues long. V was trimmed by 3 bases and J by 2 bases, leaving 6 bases between them. CDR3: CSASENTDTQYF. In DNA form, the CDR3 reads TGCAGTGCTAGTGAGAACACAGATACGCAGTATTTT.

This clonotype has a handful of counts. The V and J genes are TRBV7-9 and TRBJ2-5, with TRBD2 matching over 13 bases. J was trimmed by 5 bases and V by 1 base; bases with no gene match: 10. The germline gives CDR1 SEHNR, CDR2 FQNEAQ (reference sequence). The CDR3 length is 18 residues. This CDR3 reads CASSLGGFWTSGSETQYF. CDR3 sequence (DNA): TGTGCCAGCAGCTTAGGGGGGTTTTGGACTAGCGGGAGCGAGACCCAGTACTTC.

The rearrangement uses TRBV20-1 and TRBJ2-1; TRBD2 matches 14 bases. The CDR3 runs to 15 residues. CDR1 and CDR2 (germline): DFQATT, SNEGSKA (reference sequence). Trimming cost V 5 bases and J 7 bases; bases outside gene matches: 7. The CDR3 here is CSAALGTSGRNEQFF. The CDR3 bases are TGCAGTGCTGCGCTCGGGACTAGCGGGAGAAATGAGCAGTTCTTC.

To note about this clonotype: Its ends do not fully match the called genes, so a read error is possible. The chain carries TRBV28 and TRBJ2-2; 10 bases align to TRBD1. CDR1 and CDR2 (germline): MDHEN, SYDVKM. The CDR3 spans 19 residues. The CDR3 DNA follows: TGTGCCAGCAGTTTGCGTGTGGGGAGACAGGGGGCGAACGCCGGGGAGCTGTTTTTT. It yields the protein CASSLRVGRQGANAGELFF.

The table lists this clonotype with a count of one. The chain has TRBV19 and TRBJ2-1; 11 bases align to TRBD1. Germline CDR1 LNHDA, CDR2 SQIVND (reference sequence). This CDR3 has 15 residues. The junction had 11 bases not matched to a gene; V was cut back by 7 bases and J by 9 bases. The chain's CDR3 is CASTSFGTGGREQFF. The CDR3 DNA sequence: TGTGCCAGTACCTCGTTCGGGACAGGGGGTCGTGAGCAGTTCTTC.

The gene calls are TRBV7-3 and TRBJ2-2; D possibly corresponds to TRBD2 (5 bases). This CDR3 has 15 residues. The germline V and J ends were trimmed by 1 base and 6 bases, with 12 bases remaining between them. Germline V CDR1 and CDR2: SGHTA, FQGTGA. The CDR3 loop is CASSLMLGSAGELFF. The CDR3 bases are TGTGCCAGCAGCTTAATGTTGGGGAGCGCCGGGGAGCTGTTTTTT.

This clonotype was observed a few times. This sequence joins TRBV6-2 or TRBV6-3 and TRBJ1-1, with 7 bases identical to TRBD1. Trimming took 6 bases from V and 6 from J; bases not matched to a gene: 7. CDR1 MNHEY and CDR2 SVGEGT come from the germline V gene. The CDR3 consists of 13 residues. CDR3 amino acids: CASRQTGQAEAFF. CDR3 DNA: TGTGCCAGCAGACAGACAGGGCAGGCTGAAGCTTTCTTT.

The J gene is TRBJ1-1, the V gene TRBV6-2 or TRBV6-3, with D perhaps matching TRBD1 (6 bases). Per the germline V gene, CDR1 is MNHEY and CDR2 is SVGEGT. The CDR3 spans 14 residues. V was trimmed by 8 bases and J by 3 bases, leaving 16 bases between them. DNA for the CDR3: TGTGCCAGCGGCCTCCCGACAGGTTACACTGAAGCTTTCTTT. Amino acid sequence: CASGLPTGYTEAFF.

The table lists this clonotype with a few counts. The chain uses TRBV6-1 and TRBJ2-7, with D possibly matching TRBD1 (6 bases). The germline V and J ends were trimmed by 8 bases and 5 bases, with 13 bases remaining between them. CDR3 size: 12 residues. Germline values: CDR1 MNHNS, CDR2 SASEGT. CDR3 sequence reads: CASELGGNEQYF. The CDR3 DNA reads as TGTGCCAGCGAATTAGGGGGAAACGAGCAGTACTTC.

The chain carries TRBV6-5 and TRBJ1-2; D gene uncertain. Germline V gene data show CDR1 as MNHEY and CDR2 as SVGAGI. Trimming cost V 0 bases and J 8 bases, with 10 bases left between them. This CDR3 is built from 13 residues. CDR3 DNA sequence: TGTGCCAGCAGTTACTCGCGAGGAGGGGGCTACACCTTC. Translated, it gives CASSYSRGGGYTF.

This clonotype is a singleton in its sample. The V gene is TRBV28, the J gene TRBJ2-5; 10 bases are shared with TRBD2. The CDR3 loop spans 15 amino acids. Germline CDR1 reads MDHEN; CDR2 reads SYDVKM. Germline trimming cut 5 bases from V and 4 bases from J; bases unmatched to any gene: 7. In DNA form, the CDR3 reads TGTGCCAGCAGTCTCGGGCTAGCGGGAGCAGAGACCCAGTACTTC. Translating gives CASSLGLAGAETQYF. The full variable domain, completed using reference TRBV28 and TRBJ2-5, is DVKVTQSSRYLVKRTGEKVFLECVQDMDHENMFWYRQDPGLGLRLIYFSYDVKMKEKGDIPEGYSVSREKKERFSLILESASTNQTSMYLCASSLGLAGAETQYFGPGTRLLVL.

This chain links TRBV6-2 or TRBV6-3 with TRBJ2-7; 13 bases are shared with TRBD2. Germline values: CDR1 MNHEY, CDR2 SVGEGT. The CDR3 runs 17 residues. The trim removed 8 bases at V and 6 bases at J, leaving 16 bases unmatched. The CDR3 sequence: CASHGLAGARRGGEQYF. The DNA for the CDR3 is TGTGCCAGCCACGGACTAGCGGGAGCAAGGAGAGGGGGCGAGCAGTACTTC.